The 15 T cell receptor beta chains below come from one sample, sequenced in a study of shared clonotypes between healthy human individuals. Libraries were prepared by immunoSEQ multiplex PCR; TCRdb keeps only in-frame clonotypes and omits some of them. The sample records approximately 2,000,000 clones, roughly 90% being singletons. Sequencing was carried out using naive CD4+ T cells from PBMCs. Regarding subset: CD45RA+ positively selected. These TCRs come from a man between 18 and 35 years old in good health. Some clones in this sample may be carry-over from other donors' samples.

This clone occurred once. This chain uses TRBV2 with TRBJ2-1; perhaps D is TRBD1 or TRBD2 (5 bases each). V was cut by 7 bases and J by 6 bases, with 16 bases left in between. This CDR3 comprises 14 residues. CDR1 is SNHLY and CDR2 is FYNNEI in the germline V gene. CDR3 sequence reads: CASIPGLTVNEQFF. DNA of the CDR3: TGTGCCAGCATTCCGGGGCTTACTGTCAATGAGCAGTTCTTC.

The J gene is TRBJ1-3, the V gene TRBV7-9; D gene unclear. The germline V gene has CDR1 SEHNR and CDR2 FQNEAQ (reference sequence). Trimming took 1 base from V and 0 from J, leaving 10 bases between them. The CDR3 runs 16 residues. Here the CDR3 DNA reads TGTGCCAGCAGCTTAGGGACGGGAAGCTCTGGAAACACCATATATTTT. Protein product: CASSLGTGSSGNTIYF. Complete variable domain (other parts from reference TRBV7-9 and TRBJ1-3): DTGVSQNPRHKITKRGQNVTFRCDPISEHNRLYWYRQTLGQGPEFLTYFQNEAQLEKSRLLSDRFSAERPKGSFSTLEIQRTEQGDSAMYLCASSLGTGSSGNTIYFGEGSWLTVV.

This rearrangement joins TRBV7-8 to TRBJ2-3; D might be TRBD2 (6 bases). Germline values: CDR1 SGHVS, CDR2 FQNEAQ. The CDR3 consists of 15 residues. Trimming stripped 2 bases from V and 3 bases from J, with 12 bases between. The CDR3, as DNA: TGTGCCAGCAGCTTACTTTTCGGGAGTACAGATACGCAGTATTTT. Amino acid sequence: CASSLLFGSTDTQYF.

The rearrangement links TRBV27 to TRBJ1-6, with 10 nucleotides matching TRBD1. CDR1 and CDR2 (germline): MNHEY, SMNVEV (reference sequence). The V gene end was trimmed by 4 bases and the J gene end by 7 bases; junction bases not matched to a gene: 4. This CDR3 has 15 amino acids. CDR3 protein: CASSYDRGLNSPLHF. The CDR3 nucleotides are TGTGCCAGCAGTTATGACAGGGGGCTGAATTCACCCCTCCACTTT.

V is TRBV5-1 and J is TRBJ2-7; unclear D gene. Trimming stripped 3 bases from V and 3 bases from J, with 7 bases between. Germline V CDR1 and CDR2: SGHRS, YFSETQ. This CDR3 contains 12 residues. The CDR3 here is CASSSQDYEQYF. DNA of the CDR3: TGCGCCAGCAGCTCCCAGGACTACGAGCAGTACTTC.

V usage is TRBV6-1 and J usage is TRBJ2-6; D is undetermined. The germline V gene encodes CDR1 MNHNS and CDR2 SASEGT. CDR3 length equals 14 residues. V was clipped by 8 bases and J by 2 bases, with 10 bases between them. The CDR3 sequence is CASERTPGANVLTF. DNA for the CDR3: TGTGCCAGCGAAAGAACCCCTGGGGCCAACGTCCTGACTTTC.

The chain links TRBV7-2 to TRBJ2-4; TRBD1 is a possible D gene (6 bases). Trimming took off 1 base at V and 3 bases at J, with 7 bases between the two ends. CDR1 SGHTA and CDR2 FQGNSA come from the germline V gene. CDR3 length equals 14 residues. The CDR3 loop is CASSLEDSKNIQYF. The CDR3 DNA reads as TGTGCCAGCAGCTTAGAGGACAGCAAAAACATTCAGTACTTC.

The V gene is TRBV15, the J gene TRBJ2-2, with D possibly TRBD1 on 6 matching bases. In germline, CDR1 is LNHNV, CDR2 YYDKDF (reference sequence). The germline V and J ends were trimmed by 3 bases and 4 bases, with 15 bases remaining between them. The CDR3 loop spans 16 amino acids. CDR3 sequence (DNA): TGTGCCACCAGCAGCCCAGGGACACCTCCCACCGGGGAGCTGTTTTTT. Translated: CATSSPGTPPTGELFF.

This clone is a singleton in its sample. The genes are TRBV5-6 and TRBJ2-1; D perhaps matches TRBD2 (5 bases). The CDR3 is 14 amino acids. The germline CDR1 and CDR2 sequences are SGHDT and YYEEEE. Trimming removed 0 bases from V and 8 bases from J, with 12 bases in between. In DNA, the CDR3 is TGTGCCAGCAGCTTGGGGGCAACTAGAGATGAGCAGTTCTTC. This codes for CASSLGATRDEQFF. The whole variable domain, remainder taken from reference TRBV5-6 and TRBJ2-1, is DAGVTQSPTHLIKTRGQQVTLRCSPKSGHDTVSWYQQALGQGPQFIFQYYEEEERQRGNFPDRFSGHQFPNYSSELNVNALLLGDSALYLCASSLGATRDEQFFGPGTRLTVL.

The gene calls are TRBV4-1 and TRBJ2-1; 10 nucleotides line up with TRBD2. Looked up from germline, CDR1 is MGHRA and CDR2 is YSYEKL. V lost 2 bases, J lost 9 bases, and 16 bases stayed unmatched. The length of the CDR3 is 18 residues. CDR3 nucleotide sequence: TGCGCCAGCAGCCAATCCCCGCCCCCCCAAAGCGGGAGGGGTGAGCAGTTCTTC. This encodes CASSQSPPPQSGRGEQFF.

The gene calls are TRBV11-1 and TRBJ2-2, with TRBD2 as a possible D gene (6 bases). Germline CDR1 reads SGHAT; CDR2 reads FQDESV (reference sequence). V was pared by 5 bases and J by 4 bases, with 11 bases between. The CDR3 sequence is 14 residues long. The CDR3 nucleotides read TGTGCCAGCAGCGGCAGGGACTCCACCGGGGAGCTGTTTTTT. Residues: CASSGRDSTGELFF.

The chain recombines TRBV29-1 with TRBJ1-1; TRBD1 is a possible D gene (6 bases). Germline V gene data show CDR1 as SQVTM and CDR2 as ANQGSEA. The CDR3 totals 11 residues. Trimming cost V 7 bases and J 4 bases, with 10 bases left between them. The CDR3 region is CSARGLTEAFF. The CDR3 region has the DNA TGCAGCGCCAGGGGCCTCACTGAAGCTTTCTTT.

The rearrangement links TRBV5-1 to TRBJ2-1, with TRBD1 matching 8 bases. This CDR3 is built from 14 residues. Germline V CDR1 and CDR2: SGHRS, YFSETQ. V shed 4 bases and J 8 bases; nucleotides not matched to a gene: 8. As DNA, the CDR3 is TGCGCCAGCAGCCTGGGGGACAGGAGGGATGAGCAGTTCTTC. Encoded protein: CASSLGDRRDEQFF.

The J gene is TRBJ2-5, the V gene TRBV19; a weak D match, TRBD1 (5 bases). Germline V gene sequence: CDR1 LNHDA, CDR2 SQIVND (reference sequence). Between the trimmed V and J ends, which lost 7 bases and 5 bases, there was a span of 11 bases. This CDR3 comprises 12 residues. The DNA for the CDR3 is TGTGCCAGTACAGGGTACGGGGAGACCCAGTACTTC. This gives the protein CASTGYGETQYF. The variable domain in full, with the rest retrieved from reference TRBV19 and TRBJ2-5, is DGGITQSPKYLFRKEGQNVTLSCEQNLNHDAMYWYRQDPGQGLRLIYYSQIVNDFQKGDIAEGYSVSREKKESFPLTVTSAQKNPTAFYLCASTGYGETQYFGPGTRLLVL.

About this clone: This CDR3 is also generated by other DNA sequences in the sample. This rearrangement joins TRBV28 to TRBJ1-1, with D perhaps TRBD1 (6 bases). V lost 2 bases, J lost 0 bases, and 10 bases lay in between. The germline V gene encodes CDR1 MDHEN and CDR2 SYDVKM. The CDR3 sequence is 15 residues long. The CDR3 region has the DNA TGTGCCAGCAGTTTAGCAGGGGCCTTGAACACTGAAGCTTTCTTT. Amino acid sequence: CASSLAGALNTEAFF.